A selection of T cell receptor beta chains follows, all from one sample in a study of shared T cell receptors in the human thymus. The repertoire was sequenced with immunoSEQ multiplex PCR; TCRdb's copy has only in-frame clones and lacks some. The repertoire holds approximately 660,000 clones, 70% to 90% seen once, with around 0.0099% in the top ten. The same data also contributed to another study, on human thymus T cells.

Sequenced material: thymocytes. These receptors originate from a boy younger than two with a congenital heart defect. Each CDR3 is given with its conserved first and last residue. A D gene is named only where the DNA matches it firmly. Clone size is given for some rows only: seen once, a few or many times, or a class if the clone is expanded.

V gene	J gene	D gene	clone size	CDR3 DNA	CDR3 protein
TRBV28	TRBJ2-7	TRBD1	few	TGTGCCAGCAGTTTACCGCATCCGGGACAGGGTAGCGACGAGCAGTACTTC	CASSLPHPGQGSDEQYF
TRBV4-1	TRBJ2-7	TRBD1	.	TGCGCCAGCAGCCTCTTCACAGGGGACCACGAGCAGTACTTC	CASSLFTGDHEQYF
TRBV13	TRBJ2-7	TRBD1	once	TGTGCCAGCAGCCTGCTCCGGGACAGGGTATACGAGCAGTACTTC	CASSLLRDRVYEQYF
TRBV12-5	TRBJ2-3	.	.	TGTGCTAGTGGAAGTAGCGGAGCCCCCTCTCCCGACACAGATACGCAGTATTTT	CASGSSGAPSPDTDTQYF
TRBV19	TRBJ2-7	.	once	TGTGCCAGTAGTCTCACAGGGATGAGTGAGCAGTACTTC	CASSLTGMSEQYF
TRBV4-1	TRBJ1-4	TRBD1	.	TGCGCCAGCAGCCCCCACTTGACCCGACAGGGGGCAGGTAATGAAAAACTGTTTTTT	CASSPHLTRQGAGNEKLFF
TRBV30	TRBJ1-3	.	few	TGTGCCTGTACCGAACTGGGAAACACCATATATTTT	CACTELGNTIYF
TRBV27	TRBJ2-1	.	.	TGTGCCAGCAGTTCCATCCCAAGCGGGCACTACAATGAGCAGTTCTTC	CASSSIPSGHYNEQFF
TRBV2	TRBJ2-2	.	.	TGTGCCAGCAGTGGACCCCAGGGGAACACCGGGGAGCTGTTTTTT	CASSGPQGNTGELFF
TRBV19	TRBJ2-7	TRBD2	.	TGTGCCAGTAGTATAGATAGGGCTAGCGGGAGTAGGTACGAGCAGTACTTC	CASSIDRASGSRYEQYF
TRBV4-3	TRBJ1-3	.	few	TGCGCCAGCAGCCAATATCAGTTCTCTGGAAACACCATATATTTT	CASSQYQFSGNTIYF
TRBV4-2	TRBJ2-1	TRBD2	.	TGTGCCAGCAGCCAAGGACTAGCGGGAGGGCCTCTTCCCTCCTACAATGAGCAGTTCTTC	CASSQGLAGGPLPSYNEQFF
TRBV19	TRBJ2-1	.	.	TGTGCCAGTAGTATAGGAACGGGGAGCTCCTACAATGAGCAGTTCTTC	CASSIGTGSSYNEQFF
TRBV6-1	TRBJ2-5	TRBD1	.	TGTGCCAGCAGTGTAGACAGGGGGCGCACTGAGACCCAGTACTTC	CASSVDRGRTETQYF
TRBV5-1	TRBJ2-1	TRBD1	.	TGCGCCAGCAGCTTGGCGATCCGCCGACAGGGGGTGGGCTACAATGAGCAGTTCTTC	CASSLAIRRQGVGYNEQFF
TRBV27	TRBJ2-3	TRBD2	.	TGTGCCAGCAGTTTGACCGCTAGCGGGAGGTTGGTGAGCACAGATACGCAGTATTTT	CASSLTASGRLVSTDTQYF
TRBV4-2	TRBJ2-6	TRBD1	once	TGTGCCAGCAGCCAAGAGACAGGGCCAACCCCCTCCTCTGGGGCCAACGTCCTGACTTTC	CASSQETGPTPSSGANVLTF
TRBV18	TRBJ2-2	.	few	TGTGCCAGCTCACCAGGGTGGGGAGGTCCCGCGAACACCGGGGAGCTGTTTTTT	CASSPGWGGPANTGELFF
TRBV15	TRBJ2-2	TRBD2	.	TGTGCCACCAGCAGAGATCAGGACAGGAATGGACTAGCGGGAGGCCTCAACACCGGGGAGCTGTTTTTT	CATSRDQDRNGLAGGLNTGELFF
TRBV7-2	TRBJ1-5	.	.	TGTGCCAGCAGCACGGGGGGAAGCAATCAGCCCCAGCATTTT	CASSTGGSNQPQHF
TRBV10-3	TRBJ2-6	TRBD1	.	TGTGCCATCAGTGTTATACAGGGGCCTGGGGCCAACGTCCTGACTTTC	CAISVIQGPGANVLTF
TRBV7-2	TRBJ2-1	TRBD2	few	TGTGCCAGCAGCTTAGTGGGGGCCCCGGGACTAGCGGATGAGCAGTTCTTC	CASSLVGAPGLADEQFF